This T cell receptor beta chain was profiled in a study of shared clonotypes between healthy human individuals. Study summary: Each donor's CD8 memory used one plate, CD8 naive two, each CD4 subset three.

Germline V gives CDR1 MNHEY, CDR2 SMNVEV (reference sequence). This CDR3 is built from 12 residues. V was shortened by 6 bases and J by 6 bases, with 8 bases between the two germline ends. Template for every sorted-subset replicate PCR totaled approximately 0.2 ug DNA, 25,000 to 30,000 T cell genomes. Clones were sequenced by immunoSEQ multiplex PCR, and TCRdb holds only the in-frame ones, with some missing. The repertoire has 1.5 million to 2.5 million clones, about 94% of them found once; the top ten carry around 1.2%. Selected positively for CCR7 and CD45RO-negative, naive CD8 cells excluded terminally differentiated effector memory CD45RA+ cells.

The sequence was obtained from a man between 18 and 35 years old in good health. Source material: naive CD8+ T cells sorted from blood. J is TRBJ2-2 and V is TRBV27; D gene ambiguous. The CDR3 nucleotides are TGTGCCAGCAGCCCGCCGGCCGGGGAGCTGTTTTTT. Translated, it gives CASSPPAGELFF.